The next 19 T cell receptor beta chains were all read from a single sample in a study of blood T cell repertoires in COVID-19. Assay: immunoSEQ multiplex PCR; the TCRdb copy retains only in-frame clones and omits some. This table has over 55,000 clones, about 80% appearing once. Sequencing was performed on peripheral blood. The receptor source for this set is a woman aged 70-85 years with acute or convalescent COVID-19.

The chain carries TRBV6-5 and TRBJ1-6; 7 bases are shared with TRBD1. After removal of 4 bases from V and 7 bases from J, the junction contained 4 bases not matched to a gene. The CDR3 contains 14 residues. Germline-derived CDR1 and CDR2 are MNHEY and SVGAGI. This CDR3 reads CASSFKQGNSPLHF. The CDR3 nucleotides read TGTGCCAGCAGTTTTAAACAGGGGAATTCACCCCTCCACTTT.

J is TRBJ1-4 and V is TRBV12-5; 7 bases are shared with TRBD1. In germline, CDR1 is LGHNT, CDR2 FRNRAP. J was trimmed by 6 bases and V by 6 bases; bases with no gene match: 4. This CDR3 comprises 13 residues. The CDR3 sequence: CASGLGTDEKLFF. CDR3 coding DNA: TGTGCTAGTGGCCTGGGGACAGATGAAAAACTGTTTTTT. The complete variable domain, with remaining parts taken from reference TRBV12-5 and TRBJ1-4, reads DARVTQTPRHKVTEMGQEVTMRCQPILGHNTVFWYRQTMMQGLELLAYFRNRAPLDDSGMPKDRFSAEMPDATLATLKIQPSEPRDSAVYFCASGLGTDEKLFFGSGTQLSVL.

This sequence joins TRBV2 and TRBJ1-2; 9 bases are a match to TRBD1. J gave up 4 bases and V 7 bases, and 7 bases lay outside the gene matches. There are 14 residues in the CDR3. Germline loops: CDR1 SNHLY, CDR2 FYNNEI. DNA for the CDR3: TGTGCCAGCACTTGGGACAGGGAGGGCTATGGCTACACCTTC. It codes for CASTWDREGYGYTF.

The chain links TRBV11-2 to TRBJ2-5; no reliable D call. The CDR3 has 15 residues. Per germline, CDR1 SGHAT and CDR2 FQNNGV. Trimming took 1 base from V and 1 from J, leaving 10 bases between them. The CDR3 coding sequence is TGTGCCAGCAGCTTAGTCCGCGGAACCCAAGAGACCCAGTACTTC. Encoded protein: CASSLVRGTQETQYF.

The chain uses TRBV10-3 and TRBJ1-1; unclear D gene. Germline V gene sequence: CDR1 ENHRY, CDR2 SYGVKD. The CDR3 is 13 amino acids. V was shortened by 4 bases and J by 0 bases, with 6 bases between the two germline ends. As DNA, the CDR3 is TGTGCCATCAGTGGACAAATGAACACTGAAGCTTTCTTT. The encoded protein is CAISGQMNTEAFF.

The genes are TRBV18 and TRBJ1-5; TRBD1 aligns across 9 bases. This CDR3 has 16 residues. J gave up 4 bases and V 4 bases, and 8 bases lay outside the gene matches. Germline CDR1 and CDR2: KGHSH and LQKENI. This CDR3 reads CASSLKQGARNQPQHF. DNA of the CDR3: TGTGCCAGCTCACTTAAACAGGGGGCGCGGAATCAGCCCCAGCATTTT.

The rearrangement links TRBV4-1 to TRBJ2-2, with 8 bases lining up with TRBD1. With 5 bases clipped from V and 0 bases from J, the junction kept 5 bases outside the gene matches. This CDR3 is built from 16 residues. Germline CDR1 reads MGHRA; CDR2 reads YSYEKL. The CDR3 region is CASSSGTGSNTGELFF. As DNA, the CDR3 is TGCGCCAGCAGCTCCGGGACAGGTTCGAACACCGGGGAGCTGTTTTTT.

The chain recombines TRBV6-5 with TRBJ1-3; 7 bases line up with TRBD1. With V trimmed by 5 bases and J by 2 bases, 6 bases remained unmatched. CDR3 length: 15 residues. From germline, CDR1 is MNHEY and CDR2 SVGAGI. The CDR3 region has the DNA TGTGCCAGCAGTAGACAGGGAAGTGCTGGAAACACCATATATTTT. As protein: CASSRQGSAGNTIYF.

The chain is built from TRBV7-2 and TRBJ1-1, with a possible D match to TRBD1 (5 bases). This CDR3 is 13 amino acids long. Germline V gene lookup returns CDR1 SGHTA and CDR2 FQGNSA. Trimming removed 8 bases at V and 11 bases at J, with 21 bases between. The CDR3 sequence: CASGAPGQNEAFF. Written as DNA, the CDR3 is TGTGCCAGCGGAGCCCCCGGACAAAATGAGGCTTTCTTT.

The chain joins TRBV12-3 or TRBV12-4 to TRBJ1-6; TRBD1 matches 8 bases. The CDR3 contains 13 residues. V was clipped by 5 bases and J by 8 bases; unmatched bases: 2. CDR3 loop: CASSLTGDSPLHF. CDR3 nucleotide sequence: TGTGCCAGCAGTCTGACAGGGGATTCACCCCTCCACTTT.

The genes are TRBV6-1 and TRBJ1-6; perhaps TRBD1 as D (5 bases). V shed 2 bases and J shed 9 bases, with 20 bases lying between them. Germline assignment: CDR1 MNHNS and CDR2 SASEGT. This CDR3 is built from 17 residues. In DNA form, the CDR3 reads TGTGCCAGCAGTGAAACAACTCGGTGGCAGGGAGGTTCACCCCTCCACTTT. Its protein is CASSETTRWQGGSPLHF.

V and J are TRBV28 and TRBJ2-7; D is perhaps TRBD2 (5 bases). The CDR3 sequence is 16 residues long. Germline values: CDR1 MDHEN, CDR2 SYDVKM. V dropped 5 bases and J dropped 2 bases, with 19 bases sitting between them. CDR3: CASSPLGVGRTYEQYF. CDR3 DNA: TGTGCCAGCAGTCCCCTGGGAGTAGGGCGGACCTACGAGCAGTACTTC.

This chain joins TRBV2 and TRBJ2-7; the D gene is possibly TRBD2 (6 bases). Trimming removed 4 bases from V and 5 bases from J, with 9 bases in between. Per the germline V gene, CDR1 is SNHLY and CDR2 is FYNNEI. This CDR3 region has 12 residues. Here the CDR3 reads CASSGGVNEQYF. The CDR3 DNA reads TGTGCCAGCAGTGGGGGGGTGAACGAGCAGTACTTC.

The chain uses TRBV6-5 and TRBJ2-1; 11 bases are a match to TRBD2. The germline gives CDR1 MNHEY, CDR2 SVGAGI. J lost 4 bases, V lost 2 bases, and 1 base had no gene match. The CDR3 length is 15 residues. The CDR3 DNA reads TGTGCCAGCAGTTACGTAGCGGGGGGGTACAATGAGCAGTTCTTC. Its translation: CASSYVAGGYNEQFF.

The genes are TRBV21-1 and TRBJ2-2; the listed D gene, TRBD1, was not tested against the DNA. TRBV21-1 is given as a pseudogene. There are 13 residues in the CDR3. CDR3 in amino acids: CARRHLNTGELFF. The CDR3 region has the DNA TGTGCCAGACGACACCTGAACACCGGGGAGCTGTTTTTT.

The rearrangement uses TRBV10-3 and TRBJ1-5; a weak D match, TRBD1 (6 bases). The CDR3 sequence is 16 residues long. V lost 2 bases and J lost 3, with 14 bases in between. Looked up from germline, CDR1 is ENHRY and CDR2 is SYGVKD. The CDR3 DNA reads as TGTGCCATCAGTGAGGGCGGCAGGGGTTTCAATCAGCCCCAGCATTTT. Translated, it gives CAISEGGRGFNQPQHF.

The CDR3 loop reads CASSQRLSRGRVEAFF. The DNA for the CDR3 is TGTGCCAGCAGCCAAAGATTATCCAGGGGGCGCGTGGAAGCTTTCTTT. The chain combines TRBV14 with TRBJ1-1, with 8 bases that match TRBD1. Germline CDR1 and CDR2: SGHDN and FVKESK. Germline trimming cut 2 bases from V and 8 bases from J; bases unmatched to any gene: 13. The CDR3 covers 16 residues.

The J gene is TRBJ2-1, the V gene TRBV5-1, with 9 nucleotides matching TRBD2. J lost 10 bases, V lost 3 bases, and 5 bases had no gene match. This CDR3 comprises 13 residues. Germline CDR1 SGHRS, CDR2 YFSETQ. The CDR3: CASSWEAGGEQFF. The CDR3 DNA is TGCGCCAGCAGCTGGGAGGCGGGAGGGGAGCAGTTCTTC.

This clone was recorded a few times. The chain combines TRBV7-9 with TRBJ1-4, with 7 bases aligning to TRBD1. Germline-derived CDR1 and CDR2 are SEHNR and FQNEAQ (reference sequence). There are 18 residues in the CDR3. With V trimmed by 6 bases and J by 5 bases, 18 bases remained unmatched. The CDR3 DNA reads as TGTGCCAGCAGTAAAGGTGGGGAGCAGGGGGAGATGAATGAAAAACTGTTTTTT. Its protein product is CASSKGGEQGEMNEKLFF.